Shown below are 17 T cell receptor beta chains from a single sample sequenced in a study of blood T cell repertoires in COVID-19. The repertoire was sequenced with immunoSEQ multiplex PCR; TCRdb's copy has only in-frame clones and lacks some. The sample has roughly 200,000 clones; more than 80% are singletons. The sample taken for sequencing was peripheral blood. The receptors derive from an elderly woman with COVID-19, enrolled during active disease.

This chain joins TRBV2 and TRBJ2-7; 8 bases line up with TRBD1. J gave up 4 bases and V 6 bases, and 8 bases lay outside the gene matches. CDR1 is SNHLY and CDR2 is FYNNEI in the germline V gene. The CDR3 loop spans 14 amino acids. The chain's CDR3 is CASRGTGDTYEQYF. The DNA of the CDR3 is TGTGCCAGCAGGGGGACAGGCGATACTTACGAGCAGTACTTC.

To note about this clone: Compared with germline, one end of the junction differs, possibly owing to a read error. The chain carries TRBV5-6 and TRBJ1-1; 8 bases agree with TRBD1. Germline V lookup: CDR1 SGHDT, CDR2 YYEEEE. The CDR3 length is 16 residues. For the CDR3, the DNA is TGTACCAGCAGCCGGGGACAGGTGGGACGAGACACTGAAGCTTTCTTT. Amino acids: CTSSRGQVGRDTEAFF.

This clone was seen a single time. In DNA, the CDR3 is TGTGCCAGTAGTATTATGGACAAACCCGGGGAGCTGTTTTTT. It codes for CASSIMDKPGELFF. The chain links TRBV19 to TRBJ2-2; D might be TRBD1 (5 bases). Trimming stripped 3 bases from V and 6 bases from J, with 11 bases between. The CDR3 is 14 residues long. CDR1 and CDR2 (germline): LNHDA, SQIVND (reference sequence).

The CDR3 spells CVRSFQWDRARANYGYTF. The CDR3 region has the DNA TGTGTCAGAAGCTTTCAGTGGGACAGGGCTCGAGCTAACTATGGCTACACCTTC. The gene calls are TRBV7-5 and TRBJ1-2; the DNA was not used to check the table's D call, TRBD1. TRBV7-5 is a recognized pseudogene. The CDR3 contains 18 residues.

This clone showed up just a few times. This chain links TRBV3-1 (or the pseudogene TRBV3-2) with TRBJ2-1; D ambiguous. The V and J ends lost 6 bases and 7 bases respectively, with 10 bases between them. The V gene's germline CDR1 is LGHDT and CDR2 YNNKEL (reference sequence). The CDR3 extends over 12 amino acids. CDR3 sequence: CASRENSNEQFF. CDR3 in DNA: TGTGCCAGCAGGGAAAACAGTAATGAGCAGTTCTTC.

A remark on this clone: A read error may account for a junction end that differs from germline. V is TRBV7-7 and J is TRBJ2-2; 9 nucleotides line up with TRBD2. CDR3 length equals 15 residues. Germline CDR1 and CDR2: SSHAT and FNYEAQ (reference sequence). The CDR3 reads CASSRLAVNTGELFF. CDR3 nucleotide sequence: TGTGCTAGCAGCCGACTAGCGGTCAACACCGGGGAGCTGTTTTTT.

The chain uses TRBV6-4 and TRBJ1-1, with D perhaps TRBD1 (6 bases). CDR3 size: 13 residues. V dropped 6 bases and J dropped 2 bases, with 10 bases sitting between them. Germline V CDR1 and CDR2: MRHNA, SNTAGT. CDR3 protein: CASRLDRNTEAFF. The CDR3 region has the DNA TGTGCCAGCAGACTGGACAGAAACACTGAAGCTTTCTTT.

This chain connects TRBV12-3 or TRBV12-4 to TRBJ1-3; D unclear. Trimming took off 3 bases at V and 0 bases at J, with 3 bases between the two ends. CDR3 size: 13 residues. CDR3 DNA sequence: TGTGCCAGCAGTTTTAGCTCTGGAAACACCATATATTTT. This translates into CASSFSSGNTIYF.

The chain joins TRBV6-2 or TRBV6-3 to TRBJ1-1; D gene unclear. CDR1 and CDR2 (germline): MNHEY, SVGEGT. Trimming pared 2 bases from V and 6 bases from J, leaving 7 bases between. This CDR3 contains 12 residues. The CDR3 spells CASSYGYSEAFF. In nucleotides, the CDR3 is TGTGCCAGCAGTTACGGTTACTCTGAAGCTTTCTTT.

V gene TRBV4-2 combines with J gene TRBJ2-1; 7 bases map to TRBD2. This CDR3 has 15 amino acids. The V gene end was trimmed by 3 bases and the J gene end by 0 bases; junction bases not matched to a gene: 2. The germline gives CDR1 LGHNA, CDR2 YNFKEQ. In nucleotides, the CDR3 is TGTGCCAGCAGCCAGCGGGGGAGCTCCTACAATGAGCAGTTCTTC. Its translation is CASSQRGSSYNEQFF.

The chain employs TRBV2 and TRBJ1-6; D remains unclear. Per the germline V gene, CDR1 is SNHLY and CDR2 is FYNNEI. V gave up 4 bases and J gave up 8 bases, with 9 bases separating them. The CDR3 covers 13 residues. CDR3 nucleotide sequence: TGTGCCAGCAGTGCGGAGTCTGATTCACCCCTCCACTTT. Protein: CASSAESDSPLHF.

The chain recombines TRBV19 with TRBJ1-3; tentatively, D is TRBD1 (5 bases). This CDR3 is built from 15 residues. Deletions cut 10 bases from V and 1 base from J, with 17 bases between. CDR1 LNHDA and CDR2 SQIVND come from the germline V gene (reference sequence). The CDR3 DNA follows: TGTGCCACCTCTTCGCGGGAGGGGTCTGGAAACACCATATATTTT. It codes for CATSSREGSGNTIYF. The variable domain in full, with the rest retrieved from reference TRBV19 and TRBJ1-3, is DGGITQSPKYLFRKEGQNVTLSCEQNLNHDAMYWYRQDPGQGLRLIYYSQIVNDFQKGDIAEGYSVSREKKESFPLTVTSAQKNPTAFYLCATSSREGSGNTIYFGEGSWLTVV.

The CDR3 bases are TGTGCCAGTAGTCTACAGGCTTTAGCCAAAAACATTCAGTACTTC. This codes for CASSLQALAKNIQYF. The chain joins TRBV19 to TRBJ2-4; a possible D gene is TRBD1 (5 bases). V was pared by 5 bases and J by 0 bases, with 11 bases between. The CDR3 is 15 amino acids. In germline, CDR1 is LNHDA, CDR2 SQIVND (reference sequence).

Only a few counts were recorded for this clone. The V call is TRBV29-1, the J call TRBJ1-1; D gene uncertain. Germline CDR1 and CDR2: SQVTM and ANQGSEA. This CDR3 comprises 11 residues. V was cut by 3 bases and J by 5 bases, with 7 bases left in between. CDR3 in DNA: TGCAGCGTTGACCACGGGACTGAAGCTTTCTTT. Its translation: CSVDHGTEAFF.

The V and J genes are TRBV19 and TRBJ2-2, with D uncertain. The germline V gene encodes CDR1 LNHDA and CDR2 SQIVND (reference sequence). Trimming took 8 bases from V and 6 from J, leaving 4 bases between them. The CDR3 length is 10 residues. This chain's CDR3 is CASGPGELFF. DNA of the CDR3: TGTGCCAGTGGGCCCGGGGAGCTGTTTTTT.

V is TRBV7-2 and J is TRBJ1-5; D uncertain. The CDR3 loop spans 12 amino acids. Germline CDR1 reads SGHTA; CDR2 reads FQGNSA. The V and J ends lost 4 bases and 9 bases respectively, with 10 bases between them. In DNA, the CDR3 is TGTGCCAGCAGCTCTCTGGGCTGGCCCCAGCATTTT. It translates to CASSSLGWPQHF.

This rearrangement joins TRBV3-1 (or the pseudogene TRBV3-2) to TRBJ1-1, with D hard to call. CDR3 length: 14 residues. V was shortened by 4 bases and J by 1 base, with 10 bases between the two germline ends. Germline lookup yields CDR1 LGHDT and CDR2 YNNKEL (reference sequence). The CDR3 region is CASSRRGGNTEAFF. The CDR3, as DNA: TGTGCCAGCAGCCGGAGAGGCGGGAACACTGAAGCTTTCTTT.